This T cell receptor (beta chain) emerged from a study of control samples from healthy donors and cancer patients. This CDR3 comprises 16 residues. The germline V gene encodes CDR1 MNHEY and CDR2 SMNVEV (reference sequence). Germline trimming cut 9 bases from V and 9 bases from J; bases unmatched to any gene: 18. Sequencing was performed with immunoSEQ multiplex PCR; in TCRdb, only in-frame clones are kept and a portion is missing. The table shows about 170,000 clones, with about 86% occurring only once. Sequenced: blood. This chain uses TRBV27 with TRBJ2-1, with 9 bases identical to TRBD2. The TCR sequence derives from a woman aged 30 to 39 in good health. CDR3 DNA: TGTGCCAGTTCCCGGGGGGCTAGCGGGATTATAATTGAGCAGTTCTTC. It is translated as CASSRGASGIIIEQFF.